These 7 T cell receptor beta chains share one sample of origin, sequenced in a study of T-cell reconstitution after alpha-beta-depleted transplantation in children. A library of TCRbeta sequences, prepared with unique molecular identifiers, was generated. TCRdb reanalysed the PCR reads using MiXCR and keeps one entry per CDR3 protein. The table lists 440,000 or so distinct CDR3 sequences, roughly 43% of them singletons, with roughly a quarter in the top ten. The material sequenced was PBMCs, taken before TCRalphabeta/CD19-depleted stem cell transplant. These receptor sequences come from a girl aged 2-15 years with aplastic anemia, due to receive a stem cell transplant.

This clonotype was observed a handful of times. The rearrangement joins TRBV7-9 to TRBJ2-2, with D perhaps matching TRBD2 (6 bases). Trimming pared 0 bases from V and 4 bases from J, leaving 9 bases between. Per the germline V gene, CDR1 is SEHNR and CDR2 is FQNEAQ (reference sequence). This CDR3 spans 15 amino acids. The CDR3 DNA follows: TGTGCCAGCAGCTTAGCTGCGGGGCCCACCGGGGAGCTGTTTTTT. This sequence encodes CASSLAAGPTGELFF. The full variable domain, in which reference TRBV7-9 and TRBJ2-2 provide the parts outside the CDR3, is DTGVSQNPRHKITKRGQNVTFRCDPISEHNRLYWYRQTLGQGPEFLTYFQNEAQLEKSRLLSDRFSAERPKGSFSTLEIQRTEQGDSAMYLCASSLAAGPTGELFFGEGSRLTVL.

This chain connects TRBV29-1 to TRBJ2-6, with TRBD1 as a possible D gene (5 bases). The CDR3 contains 15 residues. V was clipped by 7 bases and J by 2 bases, with 15 bases between them. The V gene's germline CDR1 is SQVTM and CDR2 ANQGSEA. The CDR3 coding sequence is TGCAGCGCTACCCTCCCAGGGCCTGGGGCCAACGTCCTGACTTTC. Its translation is CSATLPGPGANVLTF.

The CDR3 protein is CSVSSGGNQPQHF. CDR3 sequence (DNA): TGCAGCGTATCATCCGGAGGCAATCAGCCCCAGCATTTT. The chain links TRBV29-1 to TRBJ1-5; D is unclear. Trimming left V 6 bases short and J 2 bases short, with 11 bases between. This CDR3 contains 13 residues. Germline CDR1 SQVTM, CDR2 ANQGSEA.

This chain joins TRBV20-1 and TRBJ1-5; tentative D call: TRBD1 (5 bases). Trimming stripped 3 bases from V and 6 bases from J, with 12 bases between. CDR3 length equals 13 residues. Germline lookup yields CDR1 DFQATT and CDR2 SNEGSKA (reference sequence). For the CDR3, the DNA is TGCAGTGCTAGTGCAGGGACCGGTCAGCCCCAGCATTTT. This sequence encodes CSASAGTGQPQHF.

In its sample, this clonotype was seen a few times. The chain has TRBV27 and TRBJ2-5, with a possible D match to TRBD1 (6 bases). Trimming left V 6 bases short and J 1 base short, with 12 bases between. This CDR3 spans 14 amino acids. Germline V gene data show CDR1 as MNHEY and CDR2 as SMNVEV (reference sequence). CDR3: CASRWTVTQETQYF. CDR3 sequence (DNA): TGTGCCAGCAGATGGACAGTAACCCAAGAGACCCAGTACTTC.

The rearrangement links TRBV12-3 or TRBV12-4 to TRBJ1-4, with 9 positions matching TRBD1. The CDR3 loop spans 15 amino acids. The V gene end was trimmed by 5 bases and the J gene end by 5 bases; junction bases not matched to a gene: 6. CDR3 nucleotide sequence: TGTGCCAGCAGTAGAACCGGGACAGGGAATGAAAAACTGTTTTTT. Protein product: CASSRTGTGNEKLFF.

A few counts support this clonotype. The V call is TRBV20-1, the J call TRBJ2-5; the D is unclear. The V end lost 7 bases, the J end lost 1 base, and 13 bases lay between the germline ends. CDR1 DFQATT and CDR2 SNEGSKA come from the germline V gene (reference sequence). CDR3 length: 13 residues. The CDR3 reads CSVKTGPQETQYF. Here the CDR3 DNA reads TGCAGTGTTAAGACCGGCCCCCAAGAGACCCAGTACTTC.